This record covers a single T cell receptor beta chain. V gave up 0 bases and J gave up 3 bases; unmatched junction bases: 7. The CDR3 spans 16 residues. The germline V gene has CDR1 SGDLS and CDR2 YYNGEE. The source of the sample is a study of blood T cell repertoires in COVID-19. As for the study in general: Researchers got acute and convalescent COVID-19 samples from the United States, Italy and Spain. PBMCs, B-cell-depleted T cells, or T cells provided the cDNA or gDNA that made up the material.

In the study's own analysis: It was from reference gene primer amplification that nucleated cell counts were estimated. Sequencing was performed with immunoSEQ multiplex PCR; in TCRdb, only in-frame clones are kept and a portion is missing. D and trimming were read from the DNA, whereas the V and J calls and clone size are those reported in that table. This table holds over 600,000 clones, about 87% found once. Input material: peripheral blood. The sequence derives from a woman in her late teens or twenties with acute or convalescent COVID-19. The chain is built from TRBV9 and TRBJ2-7; TRBD1 matches 9 bases. Here the CDR3 reads CASSVGGTGSDYEQYF. The DNA of the CDR3 is TGTGCCAGCAGCGTAGGGGGGACAGGGTCAGACTACGAGCAGTACTTC.